One sample yielded the 10 T cell receptor beta chains listed below, sequenced in a study of blood T cell repertoires in COVID-19. Measured with immunoSEQ multiplex PCR; TCRdb has only the in-frame clones, and not every one. The table shows 200,000 to 250,000 clones, with 82% occurring only once. Sequencing was done on a sample of peripheral blood. The receptors originated from a woman older than 75 with acute or convalescent COVID-19.

The gene calls are TRBV25-1 and TRBJ1-2; no reliable D call. The germline V gene encodes CDR1 MGHDK and CDR2 SYGVNS. V shed 2 bases and J shed 5 bases, with 18 bases lying between them. The CDR3 sequence is 16 residues long. This chain's CDR3 is CASSEHAGGGRYGYTF. The CDR3 DNA reads TGTGCCAGCAGTGAACATGCGGGAGGTGGGAGATATGGCTACACCTTC.

J is TRBJ2-1 and V is TRBV6-6; the D gene is possibly TRBD2 (5 bases). The ends were cut back, 6 bases at V and 9 bases at J, with 12 bases in the middle. Germline CDR1 MNHNY, CDR2 SVGAGI (reference sequence). The CDR3 has 12 amino acids. The CDR3 protein is CASRQPGIEQFF. CDR3 nucleotide sequence: TGTGCCAGCAGGCAGCCGGGGATTGAGCAGTTCTTC.

The chain carries TRBV6-5 and TRBJ1-1; 7 bases line up with TRBD1. The V gene end was trimmed by 6 bases and the J gene end by 1 base; junction bases not matched to a gene: 8. Germline V CDR1 and CDR2: MNHEY, SVGAGI. The CDR3 covers 15 residues. The CDR3 spells CASSLSGQPNTEAFF. CDR3 coding DNA: TGTGCCAGCAGCCTCTCGGGACAGCCGAACACTGAAGCTTTCTTT.

Turning to this clone: At the DNA level, this CDR3 is encoded by other sequences in the same sample as well. The chain links TRBV5-6 to TRBJ1-2; 12 positions match TRBD1. V lost 3 bases to trimming and J lost 1 base; unmatched junction nucleotides: 4. Germline V gene data show CDR1 as SGHDT and CDR2 as YYEEEE. This CDR3 region has 16 residues. The CDR3 protein is CASSSGTGGVNYGYTF. CDR3 DNA sequence: TGTGCCAGCAGCTCAGGGACAGGGGGCGTTAACTATGGCTACACCTTC.

The table lists this clone with a few counts. The CDR3 region is CASSQDARVESPLHF. CDR3 DNA: TGCGCCAGCAGCCAAGATGCCAGGGTTGAATCACCCCTCCACTTT. The chain couples TRBV4-3 to TRBJ1-6; a possible D gene is TRBD1 (5 bases). Between the trimmed V and J ends, which lost 0 bases and 10 bases, there was a span of 13 bases. This CDR3 has 15 residues. Germline CDR1 is LGHNA and CDR2 is YSLEER.

The V and J genes are TRBV6-2 or TRBV6-3 and TRBJ2-1; the D is unclear. Germline lookup yields CDR1 MNHEY and CDR2 SVGEGT. V gave up 2 bases and J gave up 3 bases, with 8 bases separating them. The CDR3 length is 14 residues. CDR3 region: CASSYVRNYNEQFF. The CDR3 DNA is TGTGCCAGCAGTTACGTCAGGAACTACAATGAGCAGTTCTTC.

The V and J genes are TRBV5-5 and TRBJ1-2; TRBD1 matches 8 bases. V shed 4 bases, J shed 11 bases, and the junction held 13 bases outside the gene matches. The CDR3 length is 14 residues. Germline V gives CDR1 SGHKS, CDR2 YYEKEE (reference sequence). As DNA, the CDR3 is TGTGCCAGCAGCCCCCAGGGGGCAATTTTCGAGTACACCTTC. Translated, it gives CASSPQGAIFEYTF.

This rearrangement joins TRBV7-3 to TRBJ1-3; 10 bases match TRBD1. The CDR3 loop spans 15 amino acids. In germline, CDR1 is SGHTA, CDR2 FQGTGA. V was pared by 3 bases and J by 6 bases, with 5 bases of the junction left unmatched. Here the CDR3 reads CASSLTGTGENTIYF. CDR3 in DNA: TGTGCCAGCAGCTTGACCGGGACAGGGGAAAACACCATATATTTT.

This clone appeared a single time. In nucleotides, the CDR3 is TGTGCCAGCAGCCTACCTCTACGGGGGGGCGGGGAGACCCAGTACTTC. It is translated as CASSLPLRGGGETQYF. This rearrangement joins TRBV5-4 to TRBJ2-5; 8 bases line up with TRBD2. The germline CDR1 and CDR2 sequences are SGHNT and YYREEE (reference sequence). J lost 5 bases, V lost 4 bases, and 13 bases had no gene match. There are 16 residues in the CDR3. The entire variable domain, with the rest obtained from reference TRBV5-4 and TRBJ2-5, is as follows: ETGVTQSPTHLIKTRGQQVTLRCSSQSGHNTVSWYQQALGQGPQFIFQYYREEENGRGNFPPRFSGLQFPNYSSELNVNALELDDSALYLCASSLPLRGGGETQYFGPGTRLLVL.

CDR3 bases: TGTGCCACCAGTGATCGCGGGCCCTTTAGGGAGACCCAGTACTTC. It translates to CATSDRGPFRETQYF. This rearrangement joins TRBV24-1 to TRBJ2-5; the D gene is possibly TRBD2 (5 bases). V was cut by 3 bases and J by 5 bases, with 15 bases left in between. CDR1 is KGHDR and CDR2 is SFDVKD in the germline V gene. This CDR3 region has 15 residues.